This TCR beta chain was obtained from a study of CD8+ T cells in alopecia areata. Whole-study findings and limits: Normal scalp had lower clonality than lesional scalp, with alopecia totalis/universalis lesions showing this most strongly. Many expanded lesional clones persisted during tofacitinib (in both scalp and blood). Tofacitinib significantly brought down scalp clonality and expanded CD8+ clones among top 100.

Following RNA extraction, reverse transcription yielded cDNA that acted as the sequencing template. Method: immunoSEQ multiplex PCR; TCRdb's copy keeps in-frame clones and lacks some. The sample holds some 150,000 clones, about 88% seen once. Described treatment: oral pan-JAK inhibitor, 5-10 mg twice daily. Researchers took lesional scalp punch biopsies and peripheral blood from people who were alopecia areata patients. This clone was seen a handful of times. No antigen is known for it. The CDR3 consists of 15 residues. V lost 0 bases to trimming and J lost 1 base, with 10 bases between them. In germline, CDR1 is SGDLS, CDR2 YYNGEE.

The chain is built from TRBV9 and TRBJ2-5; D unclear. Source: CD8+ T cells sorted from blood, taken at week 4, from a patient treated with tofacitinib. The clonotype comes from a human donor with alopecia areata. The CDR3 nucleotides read TGTGCCAGCAGCGTAGGGACCCAGAGCCAAGAGACCCAGTACTTC. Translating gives CASSVGTQSQETQYF.